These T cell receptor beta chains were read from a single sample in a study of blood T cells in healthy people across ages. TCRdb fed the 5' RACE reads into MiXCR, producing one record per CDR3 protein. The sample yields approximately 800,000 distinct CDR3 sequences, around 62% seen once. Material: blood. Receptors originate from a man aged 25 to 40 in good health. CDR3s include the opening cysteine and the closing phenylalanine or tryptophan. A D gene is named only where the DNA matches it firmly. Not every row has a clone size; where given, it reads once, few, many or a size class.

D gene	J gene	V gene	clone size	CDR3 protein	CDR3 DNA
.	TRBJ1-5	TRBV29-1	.	CGVPGTGGRNQPQHF	TGCGGCGTTCCTGGGACGGGGGGACGGAATCAGCCCCAGCATTTT
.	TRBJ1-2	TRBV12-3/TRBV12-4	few	CASRSDSYGYTF	TGTGCCAGCAGATCTGACAGCTATGGCTACACCTTC
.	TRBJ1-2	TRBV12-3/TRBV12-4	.	CASGPVSRNYGYTF	TGTGCCAGCGGACCAGTCTCGCGGAACTATGGCTACACCTTC
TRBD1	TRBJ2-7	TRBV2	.	CASTPGQGVYEQYF	TGTGCCAGCACTCCGGGACAGGGCGTTTACGAGCAGTACTTC
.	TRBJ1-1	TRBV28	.	CASSRGGDTNTEAFF	TGTGCCAGCAGCCGAGGAGGAGACACCAACACTGAAGCTTTCTTT
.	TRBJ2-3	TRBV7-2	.	CASSKRQGRGTDTQYF	TGTGCCAGCAGCAAAAGACAGGGGAGGGGCACAGATACGCAGTATTTT
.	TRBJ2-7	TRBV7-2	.	CASSIMTGHEQYF	TGTGCCAGCAGCATAATGACGGGCCACGAGCAGTACTTC
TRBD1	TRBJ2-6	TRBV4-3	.	CASNKQGSLSGANVLTF	TGCGCCAGCAACAAACAGGGGTCCCTCTCTGGGGCCAACGTCCTGACTTTC
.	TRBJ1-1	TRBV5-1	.	CASSLGARAFF	TGCGCCAGCAGCTTGGGGGCTAGAGCTTTCTTT
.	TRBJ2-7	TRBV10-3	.	CAITVAETYEQYF	TGTGCCATCACGGTAGCGGAAACCTACGAGCAGTACTTC
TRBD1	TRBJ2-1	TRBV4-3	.	CASSQEADRGSEQFF	TGCGCCAGCAGCCAAGAGGCGGACAGGGGAAGTGAGCAGTTCTTC
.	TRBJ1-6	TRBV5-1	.	CASSLSRSMDSPLHF	TGCGCCAGCAGCTTATCTAGATCTATGGATTCACCCCTCCACTTT
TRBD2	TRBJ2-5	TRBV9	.	CASSLTSAQIQETQYF	TGTGCCAGCAGCTTAACTAGCGCCCAGATTCAAGAGACCCAGTACTTC
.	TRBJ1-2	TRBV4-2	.	CASSQATGENYGYTF	TGTGCCAGCAGCCAAGCGACGGGAGAGAACTATGGCTACACCTTC
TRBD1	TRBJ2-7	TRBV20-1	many	CSASTDRGSSYEQYF	TGCAGTGCTAGTACGGACAGGGGGAGCTCCTACGAGCAGTACTTC